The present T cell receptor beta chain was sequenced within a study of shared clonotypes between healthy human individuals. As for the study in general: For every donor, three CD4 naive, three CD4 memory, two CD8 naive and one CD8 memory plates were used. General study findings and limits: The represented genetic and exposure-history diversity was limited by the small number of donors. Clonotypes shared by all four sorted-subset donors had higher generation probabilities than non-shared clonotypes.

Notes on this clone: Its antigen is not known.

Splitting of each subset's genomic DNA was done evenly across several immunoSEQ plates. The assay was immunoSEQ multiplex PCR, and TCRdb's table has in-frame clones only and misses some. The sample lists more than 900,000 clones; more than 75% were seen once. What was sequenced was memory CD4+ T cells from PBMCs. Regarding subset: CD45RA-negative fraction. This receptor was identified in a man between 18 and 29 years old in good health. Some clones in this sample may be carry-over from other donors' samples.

CDR3: CASSPTHNYGYTF. CDR3 sequence (DNA): TGTGCCAGCAGCCCCACTCATAACTATGGCTACACCTTC. V usage is TRBV7-2 and J usage is TRBJ1-2; D remains unclear. The germline V and J ends were trimmed by 5 bases and 1 base, with 8 bases remaining between them. Germline assignment: CDR1 SGHTA and CDR2 FQGNSA. CDR3 size: 13 residues.